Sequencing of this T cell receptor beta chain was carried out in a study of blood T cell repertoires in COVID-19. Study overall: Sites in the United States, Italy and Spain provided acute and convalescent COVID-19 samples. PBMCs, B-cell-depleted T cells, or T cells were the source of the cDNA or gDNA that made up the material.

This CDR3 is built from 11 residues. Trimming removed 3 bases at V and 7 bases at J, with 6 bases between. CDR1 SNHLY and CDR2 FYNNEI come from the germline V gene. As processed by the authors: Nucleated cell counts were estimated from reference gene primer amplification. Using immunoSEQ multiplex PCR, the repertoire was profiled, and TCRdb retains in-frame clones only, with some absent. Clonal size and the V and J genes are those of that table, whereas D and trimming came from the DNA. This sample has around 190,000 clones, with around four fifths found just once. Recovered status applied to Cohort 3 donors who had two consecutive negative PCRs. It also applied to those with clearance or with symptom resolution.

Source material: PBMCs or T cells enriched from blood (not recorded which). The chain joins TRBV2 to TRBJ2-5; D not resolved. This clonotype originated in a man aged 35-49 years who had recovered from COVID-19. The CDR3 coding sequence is TGTGCCAGCAGTGACAGGTTGACCCAGTACTTC. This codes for CASSDRLTQYF.